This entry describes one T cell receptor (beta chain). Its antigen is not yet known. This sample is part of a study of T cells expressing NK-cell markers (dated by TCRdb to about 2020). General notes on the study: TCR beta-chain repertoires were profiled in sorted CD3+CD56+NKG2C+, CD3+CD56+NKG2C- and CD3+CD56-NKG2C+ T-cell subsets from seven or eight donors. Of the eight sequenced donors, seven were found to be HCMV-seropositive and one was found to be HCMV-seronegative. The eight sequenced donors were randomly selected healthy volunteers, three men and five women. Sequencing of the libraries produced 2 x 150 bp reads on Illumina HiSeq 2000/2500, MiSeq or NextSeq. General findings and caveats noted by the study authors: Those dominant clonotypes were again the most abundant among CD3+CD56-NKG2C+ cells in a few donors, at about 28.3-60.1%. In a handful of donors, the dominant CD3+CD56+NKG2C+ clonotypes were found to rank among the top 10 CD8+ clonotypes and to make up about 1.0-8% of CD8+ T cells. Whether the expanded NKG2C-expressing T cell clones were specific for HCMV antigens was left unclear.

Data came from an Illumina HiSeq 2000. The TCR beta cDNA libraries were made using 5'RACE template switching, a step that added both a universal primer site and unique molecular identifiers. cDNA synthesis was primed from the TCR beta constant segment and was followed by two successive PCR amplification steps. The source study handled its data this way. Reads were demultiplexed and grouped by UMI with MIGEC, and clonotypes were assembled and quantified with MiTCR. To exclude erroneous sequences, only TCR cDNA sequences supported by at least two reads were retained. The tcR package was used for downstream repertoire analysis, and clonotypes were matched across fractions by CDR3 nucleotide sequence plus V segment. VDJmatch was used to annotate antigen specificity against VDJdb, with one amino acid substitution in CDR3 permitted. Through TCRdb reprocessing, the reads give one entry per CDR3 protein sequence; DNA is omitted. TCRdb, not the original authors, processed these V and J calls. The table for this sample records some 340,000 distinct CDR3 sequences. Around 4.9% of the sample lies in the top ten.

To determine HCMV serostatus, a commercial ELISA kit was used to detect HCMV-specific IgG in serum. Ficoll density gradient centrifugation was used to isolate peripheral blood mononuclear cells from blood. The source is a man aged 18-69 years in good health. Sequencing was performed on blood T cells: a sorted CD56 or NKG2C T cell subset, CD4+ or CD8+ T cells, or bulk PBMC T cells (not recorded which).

The CDR3 region reads CASSFIPGGTEAFF. The sequence links TRBV5-1 to TRBJ1-1; TCRdb gives TRBD1 as the D gene, but with no DNA this cannot be confirmed. Sequences SGHRS (CDR1) and YFSETQ (CDR2) are obtained from the germline V gene. Spanning cysteine to phenylalanine, the CDR3 consists of 14 amino acids. No DNA appears here.